A selection of T cell receptor beta chains follows, all from one sample in a study of blood T cells in healthy people across ages. Each CDR3 protein is one row after TCRdb ran MiXCR on the 5' RACE reads. The sample lists approximately 940,000 distinct CDR3 sequences, 40% to 60% occurring once. The specimen was blood. The receptors come from a man aged 30 to 39 in good health. CDR3s leave out the opening cysteine and the closing phenylalanine or tryptophan. The D gene is left open where the match is weak.

J gene	D gene	V gene	CDR3 protein
TRBJ1-1	-	TRBV5-1	ASSLTGTEAF
TRBJ2-7	-	TRBV5-8	ASRFRDASYEQY
TRBJ2-4	TRBD1	TRBV29-1	SVERTGGTARNIQY
TRBJ2-1	-	TRBV11-3	ASSLTQGTEQF
TRBJ2-7	-	TRBV10-3	AISGGGQIDEQY
TRBJ2-1	-	TRBV6-2/TRBV6-3	ASSGGTAIYNEQF
TRBJ2-3	-	TRBV6-2/TRBV6-3	ASRTGADTQY
TRBJ2-1	TRBD1	TRBV15	ATSRYRGAVNEQF
TRBJ1-2	-	TRBV29-1	SVEEGNFYGYT
TRBJ2-1	-	TRBV9	ASSDRQADEQF
TRBJ2-4	-	TRBV7-9	ASSRNRGVDIQY
TRBJ2-1	-	TRBV7-2	ASSLDTGRQF
TRBJ2-1	TRBD1	TRBV6-5	ASSWKTGTGGNEQF
-	TRBD1	TRBV30	AWRGTGDEQY
TRBJ1-1	-	TRBV30	AWRRGMNTEAF
TRBJ1-2	TRBD1	TRBV5-7	ASSSDRACDYGYT